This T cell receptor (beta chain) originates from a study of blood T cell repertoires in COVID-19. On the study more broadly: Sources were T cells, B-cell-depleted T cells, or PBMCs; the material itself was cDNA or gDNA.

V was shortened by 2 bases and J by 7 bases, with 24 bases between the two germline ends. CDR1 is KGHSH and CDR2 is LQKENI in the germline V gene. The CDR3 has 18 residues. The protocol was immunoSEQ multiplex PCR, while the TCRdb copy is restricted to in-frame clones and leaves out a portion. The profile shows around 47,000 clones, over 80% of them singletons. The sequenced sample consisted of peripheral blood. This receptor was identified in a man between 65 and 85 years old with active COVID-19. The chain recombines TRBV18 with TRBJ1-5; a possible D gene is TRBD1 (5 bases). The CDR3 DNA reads TGTGCCAGCTCACCATCCAGGGTAGGAAGGGGAGGCTCGCAGCCCCAGCATTTT. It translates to CASSPSRVGRGGSQPQHF.